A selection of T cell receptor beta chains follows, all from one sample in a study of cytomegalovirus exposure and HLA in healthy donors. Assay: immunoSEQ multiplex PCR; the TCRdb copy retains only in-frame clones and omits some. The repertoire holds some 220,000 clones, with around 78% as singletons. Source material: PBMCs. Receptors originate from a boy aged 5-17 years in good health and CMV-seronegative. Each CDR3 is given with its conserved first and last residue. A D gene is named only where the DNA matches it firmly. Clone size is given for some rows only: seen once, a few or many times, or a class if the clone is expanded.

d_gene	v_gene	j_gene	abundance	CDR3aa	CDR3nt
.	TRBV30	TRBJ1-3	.	CAWSFVSSGNTIYF	TGTGCCTGGAGTTTTGTCAGCTCTGGAAACACCATATATTTT
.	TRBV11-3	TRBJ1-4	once	CASSLEHLTNEKLFF	TGTGCCAGCAGCTTAGAACATCTAACTAATGAAAAACTGTTTTTT
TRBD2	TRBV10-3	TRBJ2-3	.	CAISETSGFPTDTQYF	TGTGCCATCAGTGAGACTAGCGGGTTCCCCACAGATACGCAGTATTTT
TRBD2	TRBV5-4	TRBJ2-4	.	CASSPSRGDKNIQYF	TGTGCCAGCAGCCCAAGTCGGGGGGACAAAAACATTCAGTACTTC
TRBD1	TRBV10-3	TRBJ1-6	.	CAISRQGARLENSPLHF	TGTGCCATCAGTCGACAGGGGGCGCGTCTCGAAAATTCACCCCTCCACTTT
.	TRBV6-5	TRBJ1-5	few	CASTLGANQPQHF	TGTGCCAGCACTCTGGGGGCCAATCAGCCCCAGCATTTT
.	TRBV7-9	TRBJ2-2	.	CASSLESLELFF	TGTGCCAGCAGCTTAGAGTCCCTAGAGCTGTTTTTT
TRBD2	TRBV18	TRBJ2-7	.	CASSPVLGGRTDEQYF	TGTGCCAGCTCACCTGTACTTGGCGGGAGAACTGACGAGCAGTACTTC
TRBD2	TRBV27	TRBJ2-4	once	CASLGLAGGENIQYF	TGTGCCAGCTTGGGACTAGCGGGGGGAGAAAACATTCAGTACTTC
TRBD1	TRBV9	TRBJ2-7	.	CASSVASGQGIYEQYF	TGTGCCAGCAGCGTAGCATCGGGACAGGGAATTTACGAGCAGTACTTC
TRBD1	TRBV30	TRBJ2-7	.	CAWTPFRDRVSYEQYF	TGTGCCTGGACCCCCTTCCGGGACAGGGTCTCCTACGAGCAGTACTTC
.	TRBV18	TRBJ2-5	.	CASSPIFSRMQETQYF	TGTGCCAGCTCACCAATTTTTTCCAGGATGCAAGAGACCCAGTACTTC
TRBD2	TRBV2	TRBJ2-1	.	CASSEWGALAGEWSRFYNEQFF	TGTGCCAGCAGTGAATGGGGGGCGCTAGCGGGAGAGTGGAGCAGATTCTACAATGAGCAGTTCTTC
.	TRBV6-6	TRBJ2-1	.	CAARGGSYNEQFF	TGTGCCGCCCGAGGGGGATCCTACAATGAGCAGTTCTTC
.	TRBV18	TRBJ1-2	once	CASSPGGGFRTDYGYTF	TGTGCCAGCTCACCTGGAGGCGGGTTCCGGACGGACTATGGCTACACCTTC
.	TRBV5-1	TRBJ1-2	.	CASSYSGDGYTF	TGCGCCAGCAGCTATTCAGGGGATGGCTACACCTTC
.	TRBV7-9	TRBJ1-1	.	CASSLALYITGDTEAFF	TGTGCCAGCAGCTTAGCGCTTTACATCACGGGGGACACTGAAGCTTTCTTT
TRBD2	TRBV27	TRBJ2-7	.	CASSLGGGEQYF	TGTGCCAGCAGTTTGGGCGGGGGCGAGCAGTACTTC
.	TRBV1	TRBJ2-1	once	CTSSQVPGTSGTNEQFF	TGCACCAGCAGCCAAGTACCCGGGACTAGCGGAACCAATGAGCAGTTCTTC
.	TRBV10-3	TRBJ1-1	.	CAISTHGGTGFFAEAFF	TGTGCCATCTCCACGCACGGGGGAACGGGGTTCTTCGCTGAAGCTTTCTTT
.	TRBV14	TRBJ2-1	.	CASSRLGLHYNEQFF	TGTGCCAGCAGCCGCTTGGGGCTTCACTACAATGAGCAGTTCTTC
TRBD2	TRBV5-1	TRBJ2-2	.	CATSRGGLAGASGELFF	TGCGCCACCTCCCGTGGGGGACTAGCGGGAGCGTCCGGGGAGCTGTTTTTT
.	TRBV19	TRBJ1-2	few	CASSISRGNYGYTF	TGTGCCAGTAGTATATCGAGAGGCAACTATGGCTACACCTTC
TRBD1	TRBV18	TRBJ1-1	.	CASSVSQGVMNTEAFF	TGTGCCAGCTCAGTTTCGCAGGGGGTAATGAACACTGAAGCTTTCTTT
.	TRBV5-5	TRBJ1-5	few	CASSLINQPQHF	TGTGCCAGCAGCCTAATTAATCAGCCCCAGCATTTT
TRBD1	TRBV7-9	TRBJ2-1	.	CASRHQPGQGTNNEQFF	TGTGCCAGCAGGCATCAGCCGGGACAGGGGACAAACAATGAGCAGTTCTTC
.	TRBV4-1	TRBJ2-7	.	CASSPRGSQIYEQYF	TGCGCCAGCAGCCCACGAGGTAGTCAAATTTACGAGCAGTACTTC
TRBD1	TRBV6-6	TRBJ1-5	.	CASSLTTGGNQPQHF	TGTGCCAGCAGTTTAACGACAGGGGGCAATCAGCCCCAGCATTTT
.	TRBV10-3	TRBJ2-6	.	CAISEPGNPSGANVLTF	TGTGCCATCAGTGAACCAGGGAACCCATCTGGGGCCAACGTCCTGACTTTC